Presented here are 29 T cell receptor beta chains from one specimen sequenced in a study of Tregs in tolerant kidney transplant recipients. Clones were sequenced by immunoSEQ multiplex PCR, and TCRdb holds only the in-frame ones, with some missing. In the table there are about 240,000 clones, about four fifths of which are singletons. The source material was CD4+ T cells from blood. These receptors were collected from a human donor in good health.

This chain joins TRBV23-1 and TRBJ2-1; 9 bases match TRBD2. TRBV23-1 is an ORF; its function is uncertain. CDR3 length equals 20 residues. V shed 1 base, J shed 4 bases, and the junction held 17 bases outside the gene matches. The CDR3 loop is CASSQCGGALAARRYNEQFF. CDR3 DNA sequence: TGCGCCAGCAGTCAATGCGGGGGGGCGTTAGCGGCTCGGAGATACAATGAGCAGTTCTTC.

In this sample, this clone turned up a few times. The chain recombines TRBV9 with TRBJ2-1; D is perhaps TRBD1 (5 bases). This CDR3 contains 17 residues. CDR1 and CDR2 from the germline V gene are SGDLS and YYNGEE. Trimming removed 0 bases from V and 10 bases from J, with 23 bases in between. CDR3 amino acids: CASSVERQSSRWGEQFF. DNA for the CDR3: TGTGCCAGCAGCGTAGAACGGCAGTCTTCCCGGTGGGGCGAGCAGTTCTTC. The full variable domain, with the rest looked up from reference TRBV9 and TRBJ2-1, is DSGVTQTPKHLITATGQRVTLRCSPRSGDLSVYWYQQSLDQGLQFLIQYYNGEERAKGNILERFSAQQFPDLHSELNLSSLELGDSALYFCASSVERQSSRWGEQFFGPGTRLTVL.

This clone appeared a few times. The chain uses TRBV4-1 and TRBJ1-2; 10 nucleotides agree with TRBD1. This CDR3 contains 18 residues. V shed 4 bases and J 2 bases; nucleotides not matched to a gene: 13. Germline assignment: CDR1 MGHRA and CDR2 YSYEKL. CDR3 sequence: CASSRGGFRGQGNYGYTF. DNA of the CDR3: TGCGCCAGCAGCCGAGGGGGGTTCCGGGGACAGGGGAACTATGGCTACACCTTC.

The V gene is TRBV5-4, the J gene TRBJ2-1; TRBD2 aligns across 14 bases. The germline V gene has CDR1 SGHNT and CDR2 YYREEE (reference sequence). The J segment lost 2 bases and the V segment lost 7 bases, leaving 8 bases of the junction unmatched. CDR3 size: 17 residues. As DNA, the CDR3 is TGTGCCAGCGGGAAGGGACTAGCGGGAGTGGCCTACAATGAGCAGTTCTTC. Its translation: CASGKGLAGVAYNEQFF.

The chain couples TRBV27 to TRBJ2-5, with D uncertain. CDR1 and CDR2 (germline): MNHEY, SMNVEV (reference sequence). The CDR3 is 12 amino acids. Trimming pared 6 bases from V and 4 bases from J, leaving 9 bases between. The DNA of the CDR3 is TGTGCCAGCAGAAATCGTGGAGAGACCCAGTACTTC. Amino acids: CASRNRGETQYF.

The V call is TRBV2, the J call TRBJ2-7, with D tentatively TRBD2 (6 bases). Germline V gene data show CDR1 as SNHLY and CDR2 as FYNNEI. Trimming removed 10 bases from V and 2 bases from J, with 15 bases in between. The CDR3 has 13 residues. The CDR3 region has the DNA TGTGCCACCCGACTAGGAGGAACCTACGAGCAGTACTTC. It translates to CATRLGGTYEQYF. The full variable domain, with the rest looked up from reference TRBV2 and TRBJ2-7, is EPEVTQTPSHQVTQMGQEVILRCVPISNHLYFYWYRQILGQKVEFLVSFYNNEISEKSEIFDDQFSVERPDGSNFTLKIRSTKLEDSAMYFCATRLGGTYEQYFGPGTRLTVT.

This clone was recorded a few times. The chain combines TRBV6-5 with TRBJ2-7, with TRBD1 matching over 7 bases. This CDR3 has 12 residues. The junction had 3 bases not matched to a gene; V was cut back by 6 bases and J by 4 bases. The germline CDR1 and CDR2 sequences are MNHEY and SVGAGI. The CDR3 DNA reads TGTGCCAGCAGCCACAGGGGATACGAGCAGTACTTC. It is translated as CASSHRGYEQYF.

CDR3 region: CASREYSGTGELFF. CDR3 DNA sequence: TGTGCCAGCAGGGAGTACTCAGGGACCGGGGAGCTGTTTTTT. The rearrangement links TRBV6-1 to TRBJ2-2; D possibly corresponds to TRBD1 (5 bases). Trimming cost V 6 bases and J 5 bases, with 13 bases left between them. This CDR3 comprises 14 residues. Germline V lookup: CDR1 MNHNS, CDR2 SASEGT.

The rearrangement joins TRBV5-1 to TRBJ2-1; D might be TRBD1 (6 bases). The V end was cut by 4 bases, the J end by 6 bases, with 14 bases between. The germline V gene has CDR1 SGHRS and CDR2 YFSETQ. The CDR3 consists of 14 residues. The CDR3 region has the DNA TGCGCCAGCAGCCTCCCCAAACAGGGCAATGAGCAGTTCTTC. It yields the protein CASSLPKQGNEQFF.

V gene TRBV6-6 combines with J gene TRBJ2-7; D uncertain. Trimming removed 8 bases from V and 1 base from J, with 6 bases in between. The CDR3 contains 11 residues. The germline gives CDR1 MNHNY, CDR2 SVGAGI (reference sequence). The CDR3 nucleotides read TGTGCCAGCGGTCGGTCCTACGAGCAGTACTTC. It encodes CASGRSYEQYF.

V is TRBV6-6 and J is TRBJ2-5; 10 nucleotides match TRBD2. CDR3 size: 14 residues. CDR1 is MNHNY, CDR2 SVGAGI, per germline (reference sequence). V lost 6 bases to trimming and J lost 11 bases; unmatched junction nucleotides: 12. In DNA form, the CDR3 reads TGTGCCAGCAGACCACTAGCGGGGACGGGGGAGCAGTACTTC. Translating gives CASRPLAGTGEQYF.

The V call is TRBV10-3, the J call TRBJ1-5; D ambiguous. V was cut by 10 bases and J by 9 bases, with 19 bases left in between. Germline assignment: CDR1 ENHRY and CDR2 SYGVKD. The CDR3 is 13 residues long. Here the CDR3 DNA reads TGTGCCACCCAGAGGGAGGAAGCGAGGCCCCAGCATTTT. It translates to CATQREEARPQHF.

This chain connects TRBV5-4 to TRBJ2-3, with 9 bases matching TRBD1. CDR1 and CDR2 (germline): SGHNT, YYREEE (reference sequence). The V gene end was trimmed by 3 bases and the J gene end by 5 bases; junction bases not matched to a gene: 4. The CDR3 covers 14 residues. The CDR3 reads CASSWGQGIDTQYF. The CDR3 coding sequence is TGTGCCAGCAGCTGGGGACAGGGCATAGATACGCAGTATTTT. Drawing the rest from reference TRBV5-4 and TRBJ2-3, the complete variable domain is ETGVTQSPTHLIKTRGQQVTLRCSSQSGHNTVSWYQQALGQGPQFIFQYYREEENGRGNFPPRFSGLQFPNYSSELNVNALELDDSALYLCASSWGQGIDTQYFGPGTRLTVL.

V is TRBV27 and J is TRBJ2-6; no clear D. Trimming shortened V by 0 bases and J by 0 bases, and 9 bases separated the two germline ends. CDR1 is MNHEY and CDR2 is SMNVEV in the germline V gene (reference sequence). The CDR3 extends over 17 amino acids. CDR3 bases: TGTGCCAGCAGTTTATCTTGGCCGGACTCTGGGGCCAACGTCCTGACTTTC. Protein: CASSLSWPDSGANVLTF.

The table lists this clone with a count of one. V and J are TRBV15 and TRBJ1-2, with D possibly being TRBD1 (5 bases). V lost 1 base and J 0 bases, leaving 9 bases between the germline ends. This CDR3 contains 15 residues. CDR1 and CDR2 (germline): LNHNV, YYDKDF (reference sequence). In DNA, the CDR3 is TGTGCCACCAGCAGAGGCCTGGGGGCTAACTATGGCTACACCTTC. Protein sequence: CATSRGLGANYGYTF.

The rearrangement links TRBV5-4 to TRBJ2-2; no definite D call. The CDR3 covers 14 residues. The V and J ends lost 5 bases and 1 base respectively, with 9 bases between them. CDR1 and CDR2 from the germline V gene are SGHNT and YYREEE (reference sequence). CDR3 sequence reads: CASRQILNTGELFF. DNA of the CDR3: TGTGCCAGCAGACAGATATTGAACACCGGGGAGCTGTTTTTT.

The chain is built from TRBV7-6 and TRBJ2-7; TRBD1 agrees at 12 bases. The CDR3 totals 16 residues. The V segment lost 5 bases and the J segment 3 bases; nucleotides outside the gene matches: 8. CDR1 and CDR2 (germline): SGHVS, FNYEAQ. Here the CDR3 DNA reads TGTGCCAGCAGCAATCCGGGACAGGGGGCCGACTACGAGCAGTACTTC. It yields the protein CASSNPGQGADYEQYF.

This sequence joins TRBV30 and TRBJ2-1; 7 bases fit TRBD2. CDR1 and CDR2 (germline): GTSNPN, SVGIG (reference sequence). V shed 2 bases, J shed 7 bases, and the junction held 8 bases outside the gene matches. This CDR3 has 14 residues. The CDR3 spells CAWSIGLDLNEQFF. The CDR3 coding sequence is TGTGCCTGGAGTATAGGACTAGATTTGAATGAGCAGTTCTTC.

There are a few counts of this clone. Germline is not matched at one junction end, which may reflect a read error. The V gene is TRBV4-1, the J gene TRBJ1-3; TRBD1 agrees at 9 bases. Germline-derived CDR1 and CDR2 are MGHRA and YSYEKL. The CDR3 has 12 residues. The CDR3 here is CASSQGMDRGDF. For the CDR3, the DNA is TGCGCCAGCAGCCAAGGAATGGACAGGGGAGATTTT.

The chain recombines TRBV7-3 with TRBJ2-3, with a possible D match to TRBD1 (5 bases). The germline V gene has CDR1 SGHTA and CDR2 FQGTGA. The CDR3 spans 13 residues. Trimming removed 4 bases from V and 2 bases from J, with 7 bases in between. The CDR3 DNA follows: TGTGCCAGCAGCTCCAGGGTCACAGATACGCAGTATTTT. Amino acids: CASSSRVTDTQYF.

The chain links TRBV14 to TRBJ2-7; D not resolved. Germline V gene data show CDR1 as SGHDN and CDR2 as FVKESK. Trimming cost V 1 base and J 0 bases, with 13 bases left between them. The CDR3 contains 16 residues. The CDR3 nucleotides read TGTGCCAGCAGCCAAGTAGTAGGCAGATTCTCCTACGAGCAGTACTTC. Its protein is CASSQVVGRFSYEQYF.

The CDR3 protein is CASSTRQGANTEAFF. The CDR3 DNA reads TGTGCCAGCAGCACTCGACAGGGGGCGAACACTGAAGCTTTCTTT. V is TRBV9 and J is TRBJ1-1; 10 bases fit TRBD1. Trimming removed 4 bases from V and 1 base from J; junction bases left unmatched: 4. CDR1 SGDLS and CDR2 YYNGEE come from the germline V gene. The CDR3 consists of 15 residues.

V and J are TRBV2 and TRBJ1-5, with D perhaps matching TRBD1 (6 bases). Trimming removed 7 bases from V and 0 bases from J, with 19 bases in between. Germline values: CDR1 SNHLY, CDR2 FYNNEI. The CDR3 loop spans 17 amino acids. CDR3 sequence: CASNLRGGRGSNQPQHF. The CDR3, as DNA: TGTGCCAGCAACTTAAGGGGGGGTCGGGGTAGCAATCAGCCCCAGCATTTT.

The chain couples TRBV15 to TRBJ2-7; D is ambiguous. The CDR3 contains 13 residues. Germline V gene sequence: CDR1 LNHNV, CDR2 YYDKDF (reference sequence). With 0 bases removed from V and 2 bases from J, the gap between germline ends came to 5 bases. Written as DNA, the CDR3 is TGTGCCACCAGCAGAGACGACGCCTACGAGCAGTACTTC. Its protein is CATSRDDAYEQYF.

This chain connects TRBV5-5 to TRBJ2-5, with no clear D. CDR1 SGHKS and CDR2 YYEKEE come from the germline V gene (reference sequence). The CDR3 has 14 residues. Between the trimmed V and J ends, which lost 7 bases and 4 bases, there was a span of 17 bases. The CDR3 sequence: CASGSPGSAETQYF. In DNA form, the CDR3 reads TGTGCCAGCGGATCCCCTGGGTCAGCAGAGACCCAGTACTTC.

J is TRBJ2-5 and V is TRBV20-1; no clear D gene. The closer fit of TRBJ2-7 to the DNA end suggests the J call may be wrong. The CDR3 sequence is 11 residues long. The V gene's germline CDR1 is DFQATT and CDR2 SNEGSKA (reference sequence). In DNA form, the CDR3 reads TGCAGTGCTAGGGCCGACTACGAGCAGTACTTC. This encodes CSARADYEQYF.

This clone was observed once. The chain recombines TRBV7-9 with TRBJ1-1, with TRBD1 identical over 9 bases. This CDR3 spans 17 amino acids. Germline V gives CDR1 SEHNR, CDR2 FQNEAQ (reference sequence). With 3 bases clipped from V and 1 base from J, the junction kept 9 bases outside the gene matches. The DNA for the CDR3 is TGTGCCAGCAGCTTTCTAACAGGGGGCAGGGGGAACACTGAAGCTTTCTTT. It translates to CASSFLTGGRGNTEAFF. Based on the CDR3 plus reference TRBV7-9 and TRBJ1-1, the full variable domain is DTGVSQNPRHKITKRGQNVTFRCDPISEHNRLYWYRQTLGQGPEFLTYFQNEAQLEKSRLLSDRFSAERPKGSFSTLEIQRTEQGDSAMYLCASSFLTGGRGNTEAFFGQGTRLTVV.

The CDR3 region has the DNA TGTGCCAGCAGTGAAGCGGTCAGCTGGGGACTGGAAAGAAACACCATATATTTT. Translated: CASSEAVSWGLERNTIYF. This rearrangement joins TRBV6-1 to TRBJ1-3, with a tentative D call TRBD1 (5 bases). CDR1 is MNHNS and CDR2 is SASEGT in the germline V gene. This CDR3 region has 18 residues. V lost 0 bases and J lost 5, with 20 bases in between.

The chain couples TRBV5-1 to TRBJ1-2; unclear D gene. Germline CDR1 and CDR2: SGHRS and YFSETQ. The CDR3 is made up of 13 amino acids. Trimming cost V 3 bases and J 1 base, with 7 bases left between them. DNA of the CDR3: TGCGCCAGCAGCTCAACACGTAACTATGGCTACACCTTC. Translated: CASSSTRNYGYTF.